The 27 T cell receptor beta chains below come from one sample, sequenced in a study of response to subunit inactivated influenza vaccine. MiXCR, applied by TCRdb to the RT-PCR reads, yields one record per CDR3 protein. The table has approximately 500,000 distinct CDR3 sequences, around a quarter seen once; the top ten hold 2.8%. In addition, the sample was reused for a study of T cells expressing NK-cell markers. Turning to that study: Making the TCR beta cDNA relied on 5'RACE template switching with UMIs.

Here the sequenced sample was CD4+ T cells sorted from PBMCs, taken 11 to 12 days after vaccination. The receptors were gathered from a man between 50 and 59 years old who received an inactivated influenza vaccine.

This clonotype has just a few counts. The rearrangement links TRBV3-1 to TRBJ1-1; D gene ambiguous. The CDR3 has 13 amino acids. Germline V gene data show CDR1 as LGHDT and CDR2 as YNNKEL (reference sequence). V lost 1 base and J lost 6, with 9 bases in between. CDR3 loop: CASSQVLGSEAFF. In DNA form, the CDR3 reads TGTGCCAGCAGCCAAGTTTTAGGTTCTGAAGCTTTCTTT.

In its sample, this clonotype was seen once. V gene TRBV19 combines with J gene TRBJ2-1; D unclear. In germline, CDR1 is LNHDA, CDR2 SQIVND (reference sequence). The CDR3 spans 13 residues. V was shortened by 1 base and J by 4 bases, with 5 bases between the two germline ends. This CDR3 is CASSIGVYNEQFF. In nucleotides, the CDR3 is TGTGCCAGTAGTATAGGTGTTTACAATGAGCAGTTCTTC.

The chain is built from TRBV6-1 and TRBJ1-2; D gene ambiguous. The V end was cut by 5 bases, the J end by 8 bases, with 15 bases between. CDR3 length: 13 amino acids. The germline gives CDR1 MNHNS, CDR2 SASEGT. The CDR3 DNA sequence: TGTGCCAGCAGTACAAGAGGGTTGACAGGCTACACCTTC. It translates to CASSTRGLTGYTF.

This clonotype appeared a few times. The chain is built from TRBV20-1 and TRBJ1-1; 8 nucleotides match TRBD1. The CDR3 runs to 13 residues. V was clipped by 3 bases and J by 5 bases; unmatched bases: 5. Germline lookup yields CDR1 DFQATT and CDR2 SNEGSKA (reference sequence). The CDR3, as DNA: TGCAGTGCTAGGGCAGGGGGCTATACTGAAGCTTTCTTT. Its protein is CSARAGGYTEAFF.

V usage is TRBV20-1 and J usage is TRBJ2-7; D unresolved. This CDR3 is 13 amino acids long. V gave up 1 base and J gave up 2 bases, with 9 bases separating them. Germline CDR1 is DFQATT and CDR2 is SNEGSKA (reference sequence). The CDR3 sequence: CSARAHGTYEQYF. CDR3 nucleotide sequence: TGCAGTGCTAGAGCCCACGGAACCTACGAGCAGTACTTC.

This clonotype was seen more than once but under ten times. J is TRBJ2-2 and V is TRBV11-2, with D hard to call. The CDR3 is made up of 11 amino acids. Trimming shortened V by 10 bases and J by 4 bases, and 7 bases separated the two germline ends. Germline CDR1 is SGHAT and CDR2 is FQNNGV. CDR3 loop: CATTLTGELFF. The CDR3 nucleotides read TGTGCCACTACACTCACCGGGGAGCTGTTTTTT.

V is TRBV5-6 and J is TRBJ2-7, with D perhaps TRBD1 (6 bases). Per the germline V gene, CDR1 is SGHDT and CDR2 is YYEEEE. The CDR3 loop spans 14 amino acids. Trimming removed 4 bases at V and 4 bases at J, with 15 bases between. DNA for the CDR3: TGTGCCAGCAGCATAAACAGGGTTCCATACGAGCAGTACTTC. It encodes CASSINRVPYEQYF.

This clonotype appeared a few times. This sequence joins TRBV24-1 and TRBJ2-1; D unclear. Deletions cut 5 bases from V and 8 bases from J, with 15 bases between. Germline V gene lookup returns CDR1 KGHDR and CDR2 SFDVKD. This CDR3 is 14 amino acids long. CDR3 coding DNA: TGTGCCACCAGTGCCGCGGCTTCTCCGTATGAGCAGTTCTTC. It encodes CATSAAASPYEQFF.

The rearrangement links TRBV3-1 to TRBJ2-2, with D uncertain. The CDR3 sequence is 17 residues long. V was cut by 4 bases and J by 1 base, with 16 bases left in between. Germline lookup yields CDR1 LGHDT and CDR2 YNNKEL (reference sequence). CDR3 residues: CASSLRLLGKNTGELFF. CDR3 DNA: TGTGCCAGCAGCCTACGTCTATTGGGGAAGAACACCGGGGAGCTGTTTTTT. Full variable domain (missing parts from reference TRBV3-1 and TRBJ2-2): DTAVSQTPKYLVTQMGNDKSIKCEQNLGHDTMYWYKQDSKKFLKIMFSYNNKELIINETVPNRFSPKSPDKAHLNLHINSLELGDSAVYFCASSLRLLGKNTGELFFGEGSRLTVL.

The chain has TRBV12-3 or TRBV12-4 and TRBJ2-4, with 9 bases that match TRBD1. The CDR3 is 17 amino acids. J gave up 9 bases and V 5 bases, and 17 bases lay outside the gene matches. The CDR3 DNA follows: TGTGCCAGCAGTGTCGGGTTACCGGGACAGGGAGGGGGCATTCAGTACTTC. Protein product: CASSVGLPGQGGGIQYF.

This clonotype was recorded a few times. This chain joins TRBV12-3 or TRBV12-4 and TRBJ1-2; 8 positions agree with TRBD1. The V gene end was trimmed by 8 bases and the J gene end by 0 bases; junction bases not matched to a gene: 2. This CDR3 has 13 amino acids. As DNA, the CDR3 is TGTGCCAGCCAGGGGGCAGCTAACTATGGCTACACCTTC. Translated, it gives CASQGAANYGYTF.

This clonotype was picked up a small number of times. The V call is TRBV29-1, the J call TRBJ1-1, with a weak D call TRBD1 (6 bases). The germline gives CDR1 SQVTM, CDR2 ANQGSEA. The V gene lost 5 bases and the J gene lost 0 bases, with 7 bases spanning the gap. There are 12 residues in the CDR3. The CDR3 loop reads CSVWTVNTEAFF. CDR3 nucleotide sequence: TGCAGCGTTTGGACAGTGAACACTGAAGCTTTCTTT.

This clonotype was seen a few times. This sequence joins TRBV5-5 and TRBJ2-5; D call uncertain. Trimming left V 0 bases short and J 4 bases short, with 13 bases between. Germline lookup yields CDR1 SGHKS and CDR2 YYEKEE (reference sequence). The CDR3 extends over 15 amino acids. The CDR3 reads CASSLDLGGVETQYF. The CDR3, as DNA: TGTGCCAGCAGCTTGGACCTCGGCGGTGTAGAGACCCAGTACTTC. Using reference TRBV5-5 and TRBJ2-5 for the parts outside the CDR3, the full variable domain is DAGVTQSPTHLIKTRGQQVTLRCSPISGHKSVSWYQQVLGQGPQFIFQYYEKEERGRGNFPDRFSARQFPNYSSELNVNALLLGDSALYLCASSLDLGGVETQYFGPGTRLLVL.

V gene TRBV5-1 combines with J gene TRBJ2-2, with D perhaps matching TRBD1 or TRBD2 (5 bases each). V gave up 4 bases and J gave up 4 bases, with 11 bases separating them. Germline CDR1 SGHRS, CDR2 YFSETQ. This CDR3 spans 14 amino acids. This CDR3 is CASSPGPSTGELFF. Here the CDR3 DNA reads TGCGCCAGCAGCCCGGGGCCTTCCACCGGGGAGCTGTTTTTT.

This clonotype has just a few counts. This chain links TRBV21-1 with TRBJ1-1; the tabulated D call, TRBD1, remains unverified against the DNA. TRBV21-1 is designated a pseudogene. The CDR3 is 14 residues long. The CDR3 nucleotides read TGTGCCAGCAGCCAACCCACTGACAGAGCTGAAGCTTTCTTT. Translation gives CASSQPTDRAEAFF.

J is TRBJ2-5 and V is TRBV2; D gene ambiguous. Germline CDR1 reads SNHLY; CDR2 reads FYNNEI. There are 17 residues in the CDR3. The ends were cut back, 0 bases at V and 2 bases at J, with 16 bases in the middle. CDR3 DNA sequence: TGTGCCAGCAGTGAAGCGCTTCAGTCGTACAAACAAGAGACCCAGTACTTC. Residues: CASSEALQSYKQETQYF.

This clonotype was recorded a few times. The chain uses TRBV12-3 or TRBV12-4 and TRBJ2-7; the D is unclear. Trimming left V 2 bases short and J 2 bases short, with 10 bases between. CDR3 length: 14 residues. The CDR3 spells CASSLKSPAYEQYF. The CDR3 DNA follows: TGTGCCAGCAGTTTAAAATCGCCGGCCTACGAGCAGTACTTC.

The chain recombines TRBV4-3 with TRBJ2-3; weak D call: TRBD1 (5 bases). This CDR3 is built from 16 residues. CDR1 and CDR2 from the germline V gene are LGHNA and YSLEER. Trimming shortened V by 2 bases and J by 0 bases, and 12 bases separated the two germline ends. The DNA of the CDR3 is TGCGCCAGCAGCCAAAATACAGGAGCTAGCACAGATACGCAGTATTTT. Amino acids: CASSQNTGASTDTQYF.

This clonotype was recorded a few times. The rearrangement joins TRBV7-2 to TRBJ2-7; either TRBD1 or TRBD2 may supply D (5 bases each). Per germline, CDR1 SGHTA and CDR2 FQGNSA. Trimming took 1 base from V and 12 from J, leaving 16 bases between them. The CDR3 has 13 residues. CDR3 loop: CASSLGGVTLWYF. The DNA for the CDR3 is TGTGCCAGCAGCTTAGGAGGGGTTACCTTATGGTACTTC.

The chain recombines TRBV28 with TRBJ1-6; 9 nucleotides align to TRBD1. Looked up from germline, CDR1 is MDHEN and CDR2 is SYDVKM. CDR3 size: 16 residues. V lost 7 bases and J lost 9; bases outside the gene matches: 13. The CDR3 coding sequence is TGTGCCAGCACCAACTCTGGACAGGGGTTTGGTTCACCCCTCCACTTT. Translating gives CASTNSGQGFGSPLHF.

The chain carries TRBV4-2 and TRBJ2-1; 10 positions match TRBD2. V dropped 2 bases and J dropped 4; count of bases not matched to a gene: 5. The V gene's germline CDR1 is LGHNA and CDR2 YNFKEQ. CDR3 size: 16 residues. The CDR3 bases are TGTGCCAGCAGCCAAAACCCTAGCGGGAGTTACAATGAGCAGTTCTTC. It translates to CASSQNPSGSYNEQFF.

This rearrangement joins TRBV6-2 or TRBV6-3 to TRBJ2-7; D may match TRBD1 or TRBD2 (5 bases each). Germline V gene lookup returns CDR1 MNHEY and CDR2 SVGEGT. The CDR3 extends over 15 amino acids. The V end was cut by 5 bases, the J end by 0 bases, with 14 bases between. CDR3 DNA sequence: TGTGCCAGCAGTAATCCGGGACGGGCCTCCTACGAGCAGTACTTC. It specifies CASSNPGRASYEQYF.

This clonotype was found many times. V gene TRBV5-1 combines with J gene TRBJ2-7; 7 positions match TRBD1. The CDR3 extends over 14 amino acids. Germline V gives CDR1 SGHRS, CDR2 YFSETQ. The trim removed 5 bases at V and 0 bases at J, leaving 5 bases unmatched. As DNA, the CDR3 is TGCGCCAGCAGTCAGGACAGGAGCTCCTACGAGCAGTACTTC. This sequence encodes CASSQDRSSYEQYF.

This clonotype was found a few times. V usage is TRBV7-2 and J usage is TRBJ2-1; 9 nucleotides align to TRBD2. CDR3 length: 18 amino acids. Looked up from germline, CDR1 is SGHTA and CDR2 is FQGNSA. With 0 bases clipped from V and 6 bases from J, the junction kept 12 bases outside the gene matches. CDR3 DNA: TGTGCCAGCAGCTTAGCTGGTCATTTAGCGGGAGTGGGCAATGAGCAGTTCTTC. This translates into CASSLAGHLAGVGNEQFF.

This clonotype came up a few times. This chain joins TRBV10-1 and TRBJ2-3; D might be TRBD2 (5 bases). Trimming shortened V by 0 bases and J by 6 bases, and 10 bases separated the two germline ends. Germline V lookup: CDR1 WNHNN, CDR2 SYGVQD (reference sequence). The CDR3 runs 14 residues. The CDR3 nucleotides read TGCGCCAGCAGTGAGTCTGCTAGCTGGGATACGCAGTATTTT. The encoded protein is CASSESASWDTQYF.

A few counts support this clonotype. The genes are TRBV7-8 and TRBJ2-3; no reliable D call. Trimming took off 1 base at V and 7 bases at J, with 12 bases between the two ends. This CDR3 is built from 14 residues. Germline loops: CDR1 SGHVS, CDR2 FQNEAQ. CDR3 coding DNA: TGTGCCAGCAGCTTAGATTCCCCGCCCTATACGCAGTATTTT. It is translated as CASSLDSPPYTQYF.

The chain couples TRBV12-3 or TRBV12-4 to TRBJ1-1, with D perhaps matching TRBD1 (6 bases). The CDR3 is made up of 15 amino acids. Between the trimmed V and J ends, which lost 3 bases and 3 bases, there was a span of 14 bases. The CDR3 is CASSFRGNGDTEAFF. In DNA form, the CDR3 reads TGTGCCAGCAGTTTTAGGGGGAACGGGGACACTGAAGCTTTCTTT.